The present TCR beta chain was sequenced within a study of cytomegalovirus exposure and HLA in healthy donors. PCR primers comprised 60 Vbeta and 13 Jbeta primers. The protocol was immunoSEQ multiplex PCR, while the TCRdb copy is restricted to in-frame clones and leaves out a portion. Its table records roughly 120,000 clones. The germline V gene has CDR1 SGHRS and CDR2 YFSETQ. The CDR3 consists of 14 residues. The V segment lost 2 bases and the J segment 6 bases; nucleotides outside the gene matches: 6. The receptor was derived from a man between 18 and 29 years old in good health and CMV-seronegative. This chain links TRBV5-1 with TRBJ1-2; 8 bases map to TRBD1. The specimen sequenced was PBMCs. The CDR3 nucleotides read TGCGCCAGCAGCTTCGGGGCAGGGGGCGATGGCTACACCTTC. Its translation is CASSFGAGGDGYTF.